A selection of T cell receptor beta chains follows, all from one sample in a study of neurological immune-mediated disorders. TCRdb ran MiXCR on the 5' RACE reads and lists one entry per CDR3 protein. This table has tens of thousands of distinct CDR3 sequences, around 24% appearing once. Sequencing was performed on PBMCs. These receptors were obtained from a man between 60 and 70 years old with HTLV-1-associated myelopathy (HAM/TSP). Both conserved end residues are part of each CDR3. D genes are given only for firm matches. Expanded clones are given a class, and other clones once, few, many or no size at all.

D: TRBD2
size: many
V: TRBV20-1
J: TRBJ2-3
CDR3: CSARAPSGSQGTQYF
DNA: TGCAGTGCTAGGGCCCCTAGCGGGAGTCAGGGTACGCAGTATTTT

D: -
size: -
V: TRBV5-1
J: TRBJ2-5
CDR3: CASSKVADTQETQYF
DNA: TGCGCCAGCAGCAAAGTAGCGGACACCCAAGAGACCCAGTACTTC

D: -
size: many
V: TRBV6-1
J: TRBJ1-5
CDR3: CASSEDYDQHF
DNA: TGTGCCAGCAGTGAAGACTACGACCAGCATTTT

D: -
size: -
V: TRBV2
J: TRBJ2-2
CDR3: CATATAGGNTGELFF
DNA: TGTGCCACCGCCACGGCCGGGGGGAACACCGGGGAGCTGTTTTTT

D: -
size: many
V: TRBV14
J: TRBJ2-2
CDR3: CASSHSGTANTGELFF
DNA: TGTGCCAGCAGCCACTCCGGGACGGCGAACACCGGGGAGCTGTTTTTT

D: TRBD2
size: many
V: TRBV12-3/TRBV12-4
J: TRBJ2-3
CDR3: CASSFSGRAGTDTQYF
DNA: TGTGCCAGCAGCTTTAGCGGGAGGGCCGGCACAGATACGCAGTATTTT

D: -
size: many
V: TRBV5-1
J: TRBJ2-7
CDR3: CASSWAGQSYEQYF
DNA: TGCGCCAGCAGCTGGGCGGGACAGAGCTACGAGCAGTACTTC

D: -
size: many
V: TRBV5-1
J: TRBJ2-7
CDR3: CASSPAGSRQGDEQYF
DNA: TGCGCCAGCAGCCCGGCAGGGAGCAGGCAAGGGGACGAGCAGTACTTC

D: TRBD2
size: -
V: TRBV6-2/TRBV6-3
J: TRBJ2-7
CDR3: CASSYSMEVWAGGYEQYF
DNA: TGTGCCAGCAGTTACTCGATGGAGGTTTGGGCGGGAGGCTACGAGCAGTACTTC

D: -
size: -
V: TRBV6-4
J: TRBJ1-1
CDR3: CASAPRGEAEAFF
DNA: TGTGCCAGCGCCCCCCGGGGGGAGGCTGAAGCTTTCTTT

D: TRBD2
size: many
V: TRBV10-2
J: TRBJ2-7
CDR3: CASSKGLAFYEQYF
DNA: TGCGCCAGCAGTAAGGGACTAGCGTTTTACGAGCAGTACTTC

D: -
size: many
V: TRBV10-3
J: TRBJ2-1
CDR3: CAISESEGKAGGEQFF
DNA: TGTGCCATCAGTGAGTCGGAGGGGAAAGCCGGTGGTGAGCAGTTCTTC

D: -
size: few
V: TRBV29-1
J: TRBJ2-5
CDR3: CSVEAKPGLPKETQYF
DNA: TGCAGCGTTGAAGCAAAACCGGGACTGCCAAAAGAGACCCAGTACTTC

D: -
size: many
V: TRBV15
J: TRBJ2-1
CDR3: CATSRDRKSYNEQFF
DNA: TGTGCCACCAGCAGAGACCGAAAGTCTTACAATGAGCAGTTCTTC

D: -
size: many
V: TRBV10-3
J: TRBJ1-6
CDR3: CAISESGGKGNSPLHF
DNA: TGTGCCATCAGTGAGTCCGGGGGAAAGGGGAATTCACCCCTCCACTTT

D: TRBD2
size: -
V: TRBV2
J: TRBJ2-7
CDR3: CASLDGLAGVLDEQYF
DNA: TGTGCCAGCCTGGATGGACTAGCGGGAGTTTTAGACGAGCAGTACTTC

D: -
size: -
V: TRBV18
J: TRBJ2-5
CDR3: CASSTGQEETQYF
DNA: TGTGCCAGCTCAACGGGACAAGAAGAGACCCAGTACTTC

D: TRBD2
size: many
V: TRBV29-1
J: TRBJ2-2
CDR3: CSVGTGTTNTGELFF
DNA: TGCAGCGTGGGGACCGGGACTACGAACACCGGGGAGCTGTTTTTT

D: -
size: few
V: TRBV11-1
J: TRBJ2-2
CDR3: CASSLLAEDTGELFF
DNA: TGTGCCAGCAGCTTGCTGGCGGAGGATACCGGGGAGCTGTTTTTT

D: TRBD1
size: -
V: TRBV5-1
J: TRBJ1-4
CDR3: CASSSGQGWEKLFF
DNA: TGCGCCAGCAGCTCAGGACAGGGCTGGGAAAAACTGTTTTTT

D: -
size: -
V: TRBV5-1
J: TRBJ2-3
CDR3: CASLDADTQYF
DNA: TGCGCCAGCCTTGACGCAGATACGCAGTATTTT

D: TRBD1
size: -
V: TRBV10-3
J: TRBJ2-5
CDR3: CAISEWDSQETQYF
DNA: TGTGCCATCAGTGAATGGGACAGCCAAGAGACCCAGTACTTC

D: TRBD1
size: many
V: TRBV7-9
J: TRBJ2-3
CDR3: CASSLAGTGGSFNTDTQYF
DNA: TGTGCCAGCAGCTTGGCCGGGACAGGGGGCTCCTTTAACACAGATACGCAGTATTTT

D: -
size: many
V: TRBV18
J: TRBJ2-3
CDR3: CASSPQADTQYF
DNA: TGTGCCAGCTCACCACAAGCGGATACGCAGTATTTT

D: -
size: -
V: TRBV29-1
J: TRBJ1-1
CDR3: CSVVRQMNTEAFF
DNA: TGCAGCGTTGTTAGACAGATGAACACTGAAGCTTTCTTT

D: -
size: -
V: TRBV5-1
J: TRBJ2-5
CDR3: CASSLKGGRGLQETQYF
DNA: TGCGCCAGCAGCTTGAAAGGAGGGAGGGGGCTCCAAGAGACCCAGTACTTC

D: TRBD2
size: many
V: TRBV12-3/TRBV12-4
J: TRBJ2-1
CDR3: CASSPLTSGSPWGQFF
DNA: TGTGCCAGCAGTCCCTTGACTAGCGGGAGCCCGTGGGGGCAGTTCTTC

D: -
size: many
V: TRBV5-4
J: TRBJ1-1
CDR3: CASSLGAGRMNTEAFF
DNA: TGTGCCAGCAGCTTGGGGGCGGGCCGAATGAACACTGAAGCTTTCTTT

D: -
size: many
V: TRBV20-1
J: TRBJ1-5
CDR3: CSARDSGRSNQPQHF
DNA: TGCAGTGCTAGAGATTCAGGGCGAAGCAATCAGCCCCAGCATTTT

D: -
size: many
V: TRBV5-1
J: TRBJ2-7
CDR3: CASSFWGGNEQYF
DNA: TGCGCCAGCAGCTTCTGGGGCGGGAACGAGCAGTACTTC

D: -
size: once
V: TRBV7-9
J: TRBJ2-2
CDR3: CAILQAPPNPGELFF
DNA: TGTGCCATCCTACAGGCGCCCCCGAACCCCGGGGAGCTGTTTTTT

D: -
size: few
V: TRBV18
J: TRBJ2-1
CDR3: CASSGALNDEQFF
DNA: TGTGCCAGCTCCGGGGCCTTGAACGATGAGCAGTTCTTC

D: -
size: many
V: TRBV18
J: TRBJ1-5
CDR3: CASSPSRNNQPQHF
DNA: TGTGCCAGCTCACCATCCAGGAACAATCAGCCCCAGCATTTT

D: -
size: many
V: TRBV5-1
J: TRBJ1-1
CDR3: CASTWTDMNTEAFF
DNA: TGCGCCAGCACCTGGACAGATATGAACACTGAAGCTTTCTTT

D: -
size: -
V: TRBV28
J: TRBJ1-5
CDR3: CASSFPWTNDQPQHF
DNA: TGTGCCAGCAGTTTCCCATGGACAAACGATCAGCCCCAGCATTTT

D: -
size: many
V: TRBV28
J: TRBJ2-3
CDR3: CASNSRSGGTPDTQYF
DNA: TGTGCCAGCAATTCGAGGAGCGGAGGGACCCCAGATACGCAGTATTTT

D: TRBD2
size: -
V: TRBV6-6
J: TRBJ2-5
CDR3: CASSHRGAGFQETQYF
DNA: TGTGCCAGCAGTCACCGGGGAGCGGGGTTCCAAGAGACCCAGTACTTC

D: -
size: many
V: TRBV3-1
J: TRBJ2-7
CDR3: CASSQQGRALYEQYF
DNA: TGTGCCAGCAGCCAGCAAGGGCGGGCGCTCTACGAGCAGTACTTC

D: -
size: many
V: TRBV5-1
J: TRBJ2-3
CDR3: CASSLEGRSGTDTQYF
DNA: TGCGCCAGCAGCTTGGAGGGCCGGTCGGGGACAGATACGCAGTATTTT

D: -
size: many
V: TRBV20-1
J: TRBJ2-7
CDR3: CSAPDRSSYEQYF
DNA: TGCAGTGCCCCCGACAGGAGCTCCTACGAGCAGTACTTC

D: TRBD1
size: many
V: TRBV5-5
J: TRBJ2-7
CDR3: CASSPGTGVLYEQYF
DNA: TGTGCCAGCAGCCCCGGGACAGGGGTTCTCTACGAGCAGTACTTC

D: TRBD1
size: -
V: TRBV12-3/TRBV12-4
J: TRBJ1-1
CDR3: CASSLQGGTEAFF
DNA: TGTGCCAGCAGTTTACAGGGGGGGACTGAAGCTTTCTTT